This passage covers 12 T cell receptor beta chains from one sample sequenced in a study of blood T cell repertoires in COVID-19. Profiling relied on immunoSEQ multiplex PCR, and the TCRdb table lists in-frame clones only, not all of them. The profile shows some 140,000 clones, around 80% of them singletons. Sequencing was performed on peripheral blood. The receptors derive from a man aged 55 to 70 with acute or convalescent COVID-19.

This clone was counted a few times. The rearrangement links TRBV2 to TRBJ2-2; D might be TRBD2 (6 bases). The germline V gene encodes CDR1 SNHLY and CDR2 FYNNEI. The CDR3 covers 16 residues. V lost 5 bases and J lost 8, with 21 bases in between. CDR3 nucleotides: TGTGCCAGCAGTTCCGGTGGCGGAGCCGGGGGAGGGGAGCTGTTTTTT. This sequence encodes CASSSGGGAGGGELFF.

The table lists this clone with a few counts. The CDR3 DNA reads as TGTGCCAGCAGTTCAGCCCCCTTTGAGGCAACTAATGAAAAACTGTTTTTT. This gives the protein CASSSAPFEATNEKLFF. The gene calls are TRBV11-2 and TRBJ1-4; D ambiguous. The CDR3 consists of 17 residues. Trimming cost V 6 bases and J 0 bases, with 17 bases left between them. Germline V gene data show CDR1 as SGHAT and CDR2 as FQNNGV.

CDR3 DNA sequence: TGTGCCTGGAGTGTCATGACAGGGGTGGGGGACGAGCAGTACTTC. Amino acid sequence: CAWSVMTGVGDEQYF. The rearrangement joins TRBV30 to TRBJ2-7; 8 nucleotides match TRBD1. Trimming cost V 0 bases and J 5 bases; bases outside gene matches: 9. The germline V gene encodes CDR1 GTSNPN and CDR2 SVGIG (reference sequence). The CDR3 has 15 amino acids.

The chain couples TRBV30 to TRBJ1-5, with D possibly matching TRBD1 (5 bases). CDR1 and CDR2 from the germline V gene are GTSNPN and SVGIG (reference sequence). The CDR3 is made up of 14 amino acids. Trimming took off 2 bases at V and 6 bases at J, with 14 bases between the two ends. The CDR3 loop reads CAWSPHGGGQPQHF. The CDR3 region has the DNA TGTGCCTGGAGTCCACACGGGGGTGGTCAGCCCCAGCATTTT.

The V gene is TRBV7-2, the J gene TRBJ2-1; TRBD2 aligns across 12 bases. The CDR3 is 16 amino acids. From germline, CDR1 is SGHTA and CDR2 FQGNSA. V trimming: 1 base; J trimming: 9 bases; junction bases outside the gene matches: 7. The CDR3 DNA follows: TGTGCCAGCAGCTTAGACCGACTAGCGGGAGCCGGTGAGCAGTTCTTC. Its protein is CASSLDRLAGAGEQFF.

This chain uses TRBV14 with TRBJ2-7, with D hard to call. The V gene's germline CDR1 is SGHDN and CDR2 FVKESK. Trimming took 2 bases from V and 0 from J, leaving 8 bases between them. CDR3 length equals 14 residues. CDR3 sequence reads: CASSQSRVSYEQYF. The CDR3 bases are TGTGCCAGCAGCCAATCCCGGGTCTCCTACGAGCAGTACTTC.

This chain uses TRBV15 with TRBJ1-5, with D unclear. Germline values: CDR1 LNHNV, CDR2 YYDKDF (reference sequence). Between the trimmed V and J ends, which lost 4 bases and 3 bases, there was a span of 13 bases. The CDR3 is 15 residues long. CDR3 loop: CATSIGRGNNQPQHF. The CDR3 DNA reads TGTGCCACCAGCATCGGGAGAGGGAACAATCAGCCCCAGCATTTT.

The CDR3 sequence is CASSIGQVRNSPLHF. CDR3 coding DNA: TGCGCCAGCAGCATAGGACAGGTCCGTAATTCACCCCTCCACTTT. The chain links TRBV5-1 to TRBJ1-6, with 7 bases identical to TRBD1. The trim removed 4 bases at V and 6 bases at J, leaving 7 bases unmatched. The length of the CDR3 is 15 residues. The germline gives CDR1 SGHRS, CDR2 YFSETQ.

This clone appeared a single time. V and J are TRBV28 and TRBJ1-2; 9 bases fit TRBD1. Losses at the gene ends were 6 bases for V and 7 bases for J; bases not matched to a gene: 12. CDR1 MDHEN and CDR2 SYDVKM come from the germline V gene. This CDR3 spans 15 amino acids. Here the CDR3 DNA reads TGTGCCAGCAGATATACAGGGGGCGCTTATGCTGGCTACACCTTC. Translation: CASRYTGGAYAGYTF.

This chain uses TRBV24-1 with TRBJ2-1; possibly TRBD1 for D (6 bases). The CDR3 runs 14 residues. The V gene lost 4 bases and the J gene lost 1 base, with 7 bases spanning the gap. Germline V CDR1 and CDR2: KGHDR, SFDVKD. The CDR3 is CATSDRGSYNEQFF. The CDR3 DNA sequence: TGTGCCACCAGTGACAGGGGTTCCTACAATGAGCAGTTCTTC.

V gene TRBV5-1 combines with J gene TRBJ2-7; maybe TRBD1 (6 bases). Germline lookup yields CDR1 SGHRS and CDR2 YFSETQ. Trimming shortened V by 6 bases and J by 6 bases, and 19 bases separated the two germline ends. The CDR3 spans 14 residues. The CDR3 DNA reads TGCGCCAGCACCCAAACCGGGACATCGGGCGAGCAGTACTTC. Residues: CASTQTGTSGEQYF.

This sequence joins TRBV11-2 and TRBJ2-5; perhaps TRBD2 as D (6 bases). This CDR3 region has 18 residues. The germline V and J ends were trimmed by 0 bases and 0 bases, with 17 bases remaining between them. Per germline, CDR1 SGHAT and CDR2 FQNNGV. The CDR3 bases are TGTGCCAGCAGCTTAGATCGGAGGGCTTCCGTGTACCAAGAGACCCAGTACTTC. Protein sequence: CASSLDRRASVYQETQYF.